The 22 T cell receptor beta chains below come from one sample, sequenced in a study of blood T cell repertoires in COVID-19. Sequencing used immunoSEQ multiplex PCR; TCRdb keeps in-frame clones, though not all of them. The sample lists over 250,000 clones, about nine tenths occurring once. Sequencing was performed on peripheral blood. Receptor source: a man aged 35 to 55 who had recovered from COVID-19.

The chain couples TRBV6-2 or TRBV6-3 to TRBJ2-2; no clear D. Trimming pared 4 bases from V and 0 bases from J, leaving 15 bases between. The CDR3 consists of 17 residues. Germline V gene lookup returns CDR1 MNHEY and CDR2 SVGEGT. This CDR3 reads CASSFFLTKPNTGELFF. The CDR3 DNA reads TGTGCCAGCAGTTTCTTCCTAACTAAACCGAACACCGGGGAGCTGTTTTTT.

The rearrangement uses TRBV6-6 and TRBJ2-5, with 13 bases lining up with TRBD2. The trim removed 6 bases at V and 5 bases at J, leaving 18 bases unmatched. The CDR3 extends over 19 amino acids. CDR1 and CDR2 from the germline V gene are MNHNY and SVGAGI (reference sequence). In DNA, the CDR3 is TGTGCCAGCAGCTTTGACGTGGGACTAGCGGGACTCACAGGCGAGACCCAGTACTTC. Translation: CASSFDVGLAGLTGETQYF.

This clone was observed once. This chain uses TRBV10-1 with TRBJ2-7, with D maybe TRBD2 (5 bases). From germline, CDR1 is WNHNN and CDR2 SYGVQD (reference sequence). The CDR3 is made up of 12 amino acids. V was cut by 6 bases and J by 9 bases, with 15 bases left in between. This CDR3 is CASRPPDRGQYF. The CDR3 coding sequence is TGCGCCAGCAGGCCCCCTGATCGGGGGCAGTACTTC.

V gene TRBV29-1 combines with J gene TRBJ1-1; D unresolved. V shed 6 bases and J shed 0 bases, with 11 bases lying between them. The CDR3 is 13 residues long. Germline V gene sequence: CDR1 SQVTM, CDR2 ANQGSEA. The DNA for the CDR3 is TGCAGCGTGACTACAAGAATGAACACTGAAGCTTTCTTT. Its translation is CSVTTRMNTEAFF.

Here the CDR3 DNA reads TGCAGTGCTAGTAGGGCAGGGTTCAATGAGCAGTTCTTC. It is translated as CSASRAGFNEQFF. The rearrangement links TRBV20-1 to TRBJ2-1, with D perhaps matching TRBD1 (5 bases). Germline loops: CDR1 DFQATT, CDR2 SNEGSKA (reference sequence). Trimming removed 3 bases from V and 6 bases from J, with 12 bases in between. The CDR3 is 13 amino acids.

This clone was recorded only once. The gene calls are TRBV5-4 and TRBJ2-1; 10 positions agree with TRBD1. Germline V gene sequence: CDR1 SGHNT, CDR2 YYREEE (reference sequence). The CDR3 is 16 residues long. V dropped 1 base and J dropped 9; count of bases not matched to a gene: 10. The CDR3 here is CASSLPGTGALFEQFF. CDR3 DNA: TGTGCCAGCAGCTTGCCCGGGACAGGGGCGTTATTTGAGCAGTTCTTC.

The rearrangement joins TRBV6-2 or TRBV6-3 to TRBJ1-2; no definite D call. CDR3 length: 13 residues. Germline V gene data show CDR1 as MNHEY and CDR2 as SVGEGT. Trimming shortened V by 0 bases and J by 5 bases, and 7 bases separated the two germline ends. The CDR3 nucleotides read TGTGCCAGCAGTTACTCGAACGGTTATGGCTACACCTTC. Translating it yields CASSYSNGYGYTF.

The rearrangement links TRBV27 to TRBJ2-3; the D gene is possibly TRBD1 (6 bases). This CDR3 has 15 residues. Trimming removed 5 bases at V and 5 bases at J, with 17 bases between. The germline V gene has CDR1 MNHEY and CDR2 SMNVEV (reference sequence). The CDR3 sequence is CASSPRQAWGDTQYF. For the CDR3, the DNA is TGTGCCAGCAGTCCCCGACAGGCCTGGGGAGATACGCAGTATTTT.

The chain links TRBV18 to TRBJ1-1, with D possibly matching TRBD1 (5 bases). Trimming shortened V by 0 bases and J by 4 bases, and 12 bases separated the two germline ends. The CDR3 runs to 15 residues. Germline V gives CDR1 KGHSH, CDR2 LQKENI. DNA of the CDR3: TGTGCCAGCTCACCACCGGGACCGGAGGGCACTGAAGCTTTCTTT. It encodes CASSPPGPEGTEAFF.

CDR3 protein: CASSTTSGTYEQYF. The CDR3 DNA is TGTGCCAGCAGCACGACTAGCGGAACCTACGAGCAGTACTTC. The V and J genes are TRBV5-8 and TRBJ2-7, with 9 positions matching TRBD2. The ends lost 4 bases at V and 2 bases at J; junction bases unmatched: 4. CDR1 and CDR2 (germline): SGHTS, YDEGEE. CDR3 length: 14 amino acids.

This chain connects TRBV7-7 to TRBJ2-3; 8 bases line up with TRBD2. This CDR3 is 16 amino acids long. Germline CDR1 reads SSHAT; CDR2 reads FNYEAQ (reference sequence). V lost 5 bases and J lost 1; bases outside the gene matches: 8. For the CDR3, the DNA is TGTGCCAGCAGCCCCCTGTCGGGAGGGGGCACAGATACGCAGTATTTT. This encodes CASSPLSGGGTDTQYF.

The chain joins TRBV18 to TRBJ2-7; 11 positions agree with TRBD2. The junction had 1 base not matched to a gene; V was cut back by 3 bases and J by 6 bases. CDR3 length: 13 amino acids. Germline CDR1 KGHSH, CDR2 LQKENI. The CDR3 DNA sequence: TGTGCCAGCTCACCGGGACTAGCGGTCGAGCAGTACTTC. It codes for CASSPGLAVEQYF.

For the CDR3, the DNA is TGTGCCTGGAGTTTAGCGGATTACAATGAGCAGTTCTTC. Amino acids: CAWSLADYNEQFF. J is TRBJ2-1 and V is TRBV30; D may be TRBD2 (6 bases). The CDR3 totals 13 residues. From germline, CDR1 is GTSNPN and CDR2 SVGIG (reference sequence). V lost 2 bases and J 4 bases, leaving 9 bases between the germline ends.

V usage is TRBV4-3 and J usage is TRBJ2-1; 7 bases fit TRBD1. This CDR3 region has 17 residues. Looked up from germline, CDR1 is LGHNA and CDR2 is YSLEER. V shed 1 base and J 3 bases; nucleotides not matched to a gene: 9. CDR3 DNA: TGCGCCAGCAGCCAAGCCGTAACAGGGGCGAACTACAATGAGCAGTTCTTC. It is translated as CASSQAVTGANYNEQFF.

This chain links TRBV7-6 with TRBJ2-5, with 13 bases matching TRBD2. Per the germline V gene, CDR1 is SGHVS and CDR2 is FNYEAQ. V was clipped by 4 bases and J by 5 bases; unmatched bases: 7. CDR3 length: 16 amino acids. CDR3 sequence (DNA): TGTGCCAGCAGCTCCCAGACTAGCGGGGGGTTGGAGACCCAGTACTTC. Its protein is CASSSQTSGGLETQYF.

This clone was recorded a few times. The chain is built from TRBV7-3 and TRBJ1-2, with 7 bases identical to TRBD1. CDR3 size: 15 residues. Trimming cost V 5 bases and J 6 bases; bases outside gene matches: 12. From germline, CDR1 is SGHTA and CDR2 FQGTGA. The CDR3 coding sequence is TGTGCCAGCAGCCCCCAGACAGGGAGTAGGGATGGCTACACCTTC. This gives the protein CASSPQTGSRDGYTF.

The gene calls are TRBV29-1 and TRBJ1-3; weak D call: TRBD1 (5 bases). Trimming took 3 bases from V and 4 from J, leaving 10 bases between them. The CDR3 consists of 13 residues. Per germline, CDR1 SQVTM and CDR2 ANQGSEA. CDR3 sequence reads: CSVERGFGNTIYF. As DNA, the CDR3 is TGCAGCGTTGAGCGGGGCTTCGGAAACACCATATATTTT.

The chain carries TRBV9 and TRBJ1-2, with no clear D. Germline V CDR1 and CDR2: SGDLS, YYNGEE. The CDR3 spans 16 residues. V lost 0 bases and J lost 8, with 20 bases in between. CDR3 residues: CASSVDYRTHWRGYTF. CDR3 sequence (DNA): TGTGCCAGCAGCGTAGATTATCGGACCCACTGGAGGGGCTACACCTTC. Looking up the rest from reference TRBV9 and TRBJ1-2 gives the full variable domain: DSGVTQTPKHLITATGQRVTLRCSPRSGDLSVYWYQQSLDQGLQFLIQYYNGEERAKGNILERFSAQQFPDLHSELNLSSLELGDSALYFCASSVDYRTHWRGYTFGSGTRLTVV.

This chain links TRBV5-6 with TRBJ2-7, with a tentative D call TRBD2 (5 bases). V was trimmed by 7 bases and J by 0 bases, leaving 14 bases between them. The CDR3 is made up of 14 amino acids. Germline CDR1 reads SGHDT; CDR2 reads YYEEEE. The CDR3, as DNA: TGTGCCAGCCGATGGGGAGCCAGCTCCTACGAGCAGTACTTC. Protein product: CASRWGASSYEQYF.

This clone was observed once. The chain employs TRBV7-9 and TRBJ1-1; tentative D call: TRBD1 (5 bases). This CDR3 contains 13 residues. CDR1 is SEHNR and CDR2 is FQNEAQ in the germline V gene (reference sequence). V lost 4 bases and J 4 bases, leaving 10 bases between the germline ends. Here the CDR3 reads CASSSQGSTEAFF. In DNA form, the CDR3 reads TGTGCCAGCAGCTCCCAGGGTAGCACTGAAGCTTTCTTT. The entire variable domain, with the rest obtained from reference TRBV7-9 and TRBJ1-1, is as follows: DTGVSQNPRHKITKRGQNVTFRCDPISEHNRLYWYRQTLGQGPEFLTYFQNEAQLEKSRLLSDRFSAERPKGSFSTLEIQRTEQGDSAMYLCASSSQGSTEAFFGQGTRLTVV.

CDR3 in amino acids: CATWQGNGYTF. The CDR3 bases are TGTGCCACCTGGCAGGGGAATGGCTACACCTTC. The J gene is TRBJ1-2, the V gene TRBV6-5, with D possibly matching TRBD1 (6 bases). The CDR3 has 11 amino acids. The V gene's germline CDR1 is MNHEY and CDR2 SVGAGI. Trimming took 10 bases from V and 6 from J, leaving 12 bases between them.

Here the CDR3 reads CASSLEVALRAFF. For the CDR3, the DNA is TGTGCCAGCAGCTTAGAGGTGGCCTTGAGGGCTTTCTTT. The V call is TRBV7-2, the J call TRBJ1-1; no clear D. With 1 base removed from V and 11 bases from J, the gap between germline ends came to 14 bases. The CDR3 spans 13 residues. CDR1 and CDR2 (germline): SGHTA, FQGNSA.